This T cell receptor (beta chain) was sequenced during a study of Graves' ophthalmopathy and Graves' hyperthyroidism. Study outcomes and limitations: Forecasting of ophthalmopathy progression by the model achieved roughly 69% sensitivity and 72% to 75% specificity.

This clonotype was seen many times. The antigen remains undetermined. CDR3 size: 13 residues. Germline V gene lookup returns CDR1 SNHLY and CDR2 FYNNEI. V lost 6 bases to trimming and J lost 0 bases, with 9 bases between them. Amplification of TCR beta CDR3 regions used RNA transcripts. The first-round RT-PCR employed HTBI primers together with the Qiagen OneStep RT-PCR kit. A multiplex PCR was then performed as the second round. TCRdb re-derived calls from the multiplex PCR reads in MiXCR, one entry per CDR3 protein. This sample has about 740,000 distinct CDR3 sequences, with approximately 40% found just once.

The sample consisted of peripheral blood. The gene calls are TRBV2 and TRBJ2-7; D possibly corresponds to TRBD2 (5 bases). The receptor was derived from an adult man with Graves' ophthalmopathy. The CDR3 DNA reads TGTGCCAGCAGCCGGGAAGACTCCTACGAGCAGTACTTC. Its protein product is CASSREDSYEQYF.